This note documents a single T cell receptor (beta chain) sequence. No antigen is known for it. The PCR employed 60 Vbeta primers together with 13 Jbeta primers. Repertoires were generated with immunoSEQ multiplex PCR, while TCRdb's copy carries only in-frame clones and drops some. The sample lists around 170,000 clones, around 80% occurring once. The data originate from a study of cytomegalovirus exposure and HLA in healthy donors. General study points: Cytomegalovirus association was listed for about 170 TCR beta chains. Accurate prediction of HLA-A and HLA-B alleles (for most subjects) was reportedly achieved from TCR beta sequences.

This receptor was obtained from a woman in her 30s in good health and CMV-seronegative. What was sequenced was PBMCs.

CDR3 sequence (DNA): TGTGCCAGCAGTGCCAGGACTGTTTACAATGAGCAGTTCTTC. Translated, it gives CASSARTVYNEQFF. This chain uses TRBV2 with TRBJ2-1; D possibly corresponds to TRBD2 (5 bases). Germline assignment: CDR1 SNHLY and CDR2 FYNNEI. Trimming removed 4 bases from V and 4 bases from J, with 11 bases in between. This CDR3 is built from 14 residues.